This is a list of T cell receptor beta chains from one sample in a study of shared T cell receptors in the human thymus. Profiled with immunoSEQ multiplex PCR; TCRdb holds only in-frame clones, not every one. The table shows under 450,000 clones, with 85% to 95% occurring only once. The material sequenced was thymocytes. The receptors originated from a human donor. CDR3s include the opening cysteine and the closing phenylalanine or tryptophan. D genes are given only for firm matches.

TRBV28 | . | CASSSRVGGYTF
TRBV28 | . | CASSPSGNEQFF
TRBV2 | TRBD2 | CASSMKLAGVMGLETQYF
TRBV27 | TRBD1 | CASSSPPDRGGTQYF
TRBV4-1 | . | CASSQDPPGGGPRGSTDTQYF
TRBV2 | TRBD2 | CARGLADNEQFF
TRBV28 | . | CASSPGWGRTYNEQFF
TRBV7-7 | . | CASRPRRAGDTQYF
TRBV28 | . | CASSRTGRDTQYF
TRBV5-5 | . | CASRYWGSSYEQYF
TRBV15 | . | CATSRQGIFQETQYF
TRBV10-2 | TRBD2 | CASTRSGAGGGNEQFF
TRBV7-6 | TRBD2 | CASSLSITSGPTDTQYF
TRBV28 | TRBD2 | CASSFGSPGTSGGQYYEQYF
TRBV30 | TRBD2 | CAWTRTSGDHNEQFF
TRBV10-2 | . | CASSERWRRAQYF